Below, 17 T cell receptor beta chains from the same sample are listed, as sequenced in a study of blood T cells in healthy people across ages. A second about 6 to 12 cycle PCR used barcoded and J-beta primers. TCRdb used MiXCR to reprocess the 5' RACE reads, holding one entry per CDR3 protein. There are around 650,000 distinct CDR3 sequences in the sample; about a third occur only once, and 15% to 19% lies in the top ten. Material: blood. The receptors were gathered from a woman older than 75 in good health.

The chain links TRBV7-2 to TRBJ2-1; D unclear. CDR3 length equals 12 residues. Looked up from germline, CDR1 is SGHTA and CDR2 is FQGNSA. Trimming removed 3 bases from V and 8 bases from J, with 8 bases in between. CDR3 sequence (DNA): TGTGCCAGCAGCTTCGGACGGGATGAGCAGTTCTTC. Encoded protein: CASSFGRDEQFF. Looking up the rest from reference TRBV7-2 and TRBJ2-1 gives the full variable domain: GAGVSQSPSNKVTEKGKDVELRCDPISGHTALYWYRQSLGQGLEFLIYFQGNSAPDKSGLPSDRFSAERTGGSVSTLTIQRTQQEDSAVYLCASSFGRDEQFFGPGTRLTVL.

The gene calls are TRBV20-1 and TRBJ2-5; 11 bases line up with TRBD2. The junction had 10 bases not matched to a gene; V was cut back by 5 bases and J by 2 bases. Germline V gives CDR1 DFQATT, CDR2 SNEGSKA (reference sequence). The CDR3 runs to 16 residues. In DNA form, the CDR3 reads TGCAGTGCTGAGGAACTAGCGGGAGTATTACAAGAGACCCAGTACTTC. It yields the protein CSAEELAGVLQETQYF.

Many counts were recorded for this clonotype. This chain joins TRBV7-9 and TRBJ2-7; TRBD2 is a possible D gene (6 bases). Trimming removed 5 bases from V and 0 bases from J, with 14 bases in between. There are 15 residues in the CDR3. Germline-derived CDR1 and CDR2 are SEHNR and FQNEAQ (reference sequence). The CDR3 is CASSQMWGVSYEQYF. Here the CDR3 DNA reads TGTGCCAGCAGCCAAATGTGGGGGGTCTCCTACGAGCAGTACTTC.

The chain employs TRBV10-3 and TRBJ2-7; the match to TRBD1 covers 7 bases. This CDR3 region has 14 residues. CDR1 is ENHRY, CDR2 SYGVKD, per germline. Germline trimming cut 8 bases from V and 4 bases from J; bases unmatched to any gene: 11. The CDR3 coding sequence is TGTGCCATCGGCTCGACAGGGTCCCCATACGAGCAGTACTTC. It is translated as CAIGSTGSPYEQYF.

V gene TRBV6-2 or TRBV6-3 combines with J gene TRBJ1-1; perhaps TRBD1 as D (5 bases). Germline V gives CDR1 MNHEY, CDR2 SVGEGT. V was cut by 4 bases and J by 5 bases, with 8 bases left in between. The CDR3 runs to 12 residues. The CDR3 spells CASSSRVTEAFF. Written as DNA, the CDR3 is TGTGCCAGCAGTTCCAGGGTTACTGAAGCTTTCTTT.

The chain combines TRBV5-1 with TRBJ2-5, with 9 bases matching TRBD1. In germline, CDR1 is SGHRS, CDR2 YFSETQ. V lost 1 base, J lost 5 bases, and 6 bases stayed unmatched. The CDR3 has 15 residues. CDR3 coding DNA: TGCGCCAGCAGCTTGCCCGGGACAGGGAAGGAGACCCAGTACTTC. Encoded protein: CASSLPGTGKETQYF.

The CDR3 bases are TGTGCCAGCAGCTCGGACAGGGCCCATTCCTACGAGCAGTACTTC. This sequence encodes CASSSDRAHSYEQYF. This chain joins TRBV7-9 and TRBJ2-7, with 8 bases aligning to TRBD1. CDR3 length: 15 amino acids. Germline V gives CDR1 SEHNR, CDR2 FQNEAQ (reference sequence). J lost 1 base, V lost 4 bases, and 6 bases had no gene match.

This clonotype has ten or more counts. The chain uses TRBV19 and TRBJ1-2, with D tentatively TRBD1 (6 bases). Germline lookup yields CDR1 LNHDA and CDR2 SQIVND (reference sequence). Trimming removed 3 bases from V and 8 bases from J, with 19 bases in between. The CDR3 is 15 residues long. CDR3 residues: CASSIGTGTKIGYTF. In DNA, the CDR3 is TGTGCCAGTAGTATCGGGACCGGGACAAAAATCGGCTACACCTTC.

This clonotype was counted many times. A read error is possible here, since a much larger clone lies one base away. The chain carries TRBV7-2 and TRBJ1-4; D is ambiguous. The CDR3 sequence is 13 residues long. The germline CDR1 and CDR2 sequences are SGHTA and FQGNSA. CDR3 sequence: CASSLGSTKKRFF. Written as DNA, the CDR3 is TGTGCCAGCAGTCTGGGAAGTACTAAAAAACGGTTTTTT.

This clonotype was counted ten times or more. The chain couples TRBV29-1 to TRBJ2-5; D might be TRBD2 (6 bases). This CDR3 is built from 13 residues. V was pared by 8 bases and J by 7 bases, with 20 bases between. The germline CDR1 and CDR2 sequences are SQVTM and ANQGSEA. CDR3 protein: CSQSQGGRGTQYF. The CDR3 DNA follows: TGCAGCCAGTCTCAGGGAGGTAGAGGGACCCAGTACTTC.

The chain joins TRBV20-1 to TRBJ1-1, with 9 bases identical to TRBD1. The V segment lost 6 bases and the J segment 6 bases; nucleotides outside the gene matches: 11. The CDR3 covers 14 residues. CDR1 and CDR2 (germline): DFQATT, SNEGSKA (reference sequence). Here the CDR3 DNA reads TGCAGTGCGTCGGCCGGGACAGGGTTACCTGAAGCTTTCTTT. Translation gives CSASAGTGLPEAFF.

As concerns this clonotype: Just one base apart from a much larger clone, this may be a read error. CDR3 region: CASSSLGERYF. CDR3 nucleotide sequence: TGTGCCAGCAGCTCCCTGGGGGAGCGGTACTTC. This chain joins TRBV9 and TRBJ2-7, with D tentatively TRBD1 or TRBD2 (5 bases each). CDR1 SGDLS and CDR2 YYNGEE come from the germline V gene. This CDR3 region has 11 residues.

Remarks on this clonotype: One base away lies a much larger clone, so this may be a sequencing read error. This sequence joins TRBV7-3 and TRBJ2-7; TRBD2 agrees at 8 bases. The germline gives CDR1 SGHTA, CDR2 FQGTGA. The CDR3 loop spans 15 amino acids. The trim removed 5 bases at V and 7 bases at J, leaving 13 bases unmatched. CDR3 residues: CASSPPGLGYNEQYF. CDR3 coding DNA: TGTGCCAGCAGCCCTCCGGGACTAGGATATAATGAGCAGTACTTC. Full variable domain (outside the CDR3, taken from reference TRBV7-3 and TRBJ2-7): GAGVSQTPSNKVTEKGKYVELRCDPISGHTALYWYRQSLGQGPEFLIYFQGTGAADDSGLPNDRFFAVRPEGSVSTLKIQRTERGDSAVYLCASSPPGLGYNEQYFGPGTRLTVT.

The chain recombines TRBV20-1 with TRBJ2-1; D possibly corresponds to TRBD2 (5 bases). V was trimmed by 0 bases and J by 6 bases, leaving 18 bases between them. CDR3 length: 16 residues. CDR1 and CDR2 (germline): DFQATT, SNEGSKA (reference sequence). CDR3 DNA: TGCAGTGCTAGAGATTCGGCCCAAGACTATACCAATGAGCAGTTCTTC. Translating it yields CSARDSAQDYTNEQFF.

Only a few counts were recorded for this clonotype. The CDR3 coding sequence is TGTGCCAGCAGCTTCTACAGGGTGGGCTGGAACACTGAAGCTTTCTTT. Translation gives CASSFYRVGWNTEAFF. The rearrangement uses TRBV5-8 and TRBJ1-1, with D possibly TRBD1 on 6 matching bases. V lost 2 bases to trimming and J lost 1 base, with 15 bases between them. Germline loops: CDR1 SGHTS, CDR2 YDEGEE. CDR3 length: 16 residues.

The table lists this clonotype with many counts. The CDR3 DNA follows: TGCAGTGTTTCCGGACCGGGGGGGAAACCCAAAAACATTCAGTACTTC. Protein sequence: CSVSGPGGKPKNIQYF. The V and J genes are TRBV20-1 and TRBJ2-4; 8 bases align to TRBD2. This CDR3 has 16 residues. Germline CDR1 reads DFQATT; CDR2 reads SNEGSKA (reference sequence). V was pared by 7 bases and J by 2 bases, with 13 bases of the junction left unmatched.

Many counts were recorded for this clonotype. This sequence joins TRBV12-3 or TRBV12-4 and TRBJ2-1; D uncertain. Trimming took off 3 bases at V and 7 bases at J, with 7 bases between the two ends. CDR3 length equals 12 residues. The CDR3 here is CASSFKGNEQFF. In DNA form, the CDR3 reads TGTGCCAGCAGTTTTAAGGGTAATGAGCAGTTCTTC.